The 14 T cell receptor beta chains reported below all come from one sample, sequenced in a study of T cell responses to AZD1222 COVID-19 vaccine. This table comes from immunoSEQ multiplex PCR, and its TCRdb copy is limited to in-frame clones, with some not included. Of 95,000 to 150,000 clones listed, around 93% are singletons. The input for sequencing was peripheral blood, taken 28 days after the second AZD1222 dose. Receptor source: an adult who received the AZD1222 COVID-19 vaccine.

The genes are TRBV25-1 and TRBJ2-3; no clear D gene. Trimming shortened V by 6 bases and J by 4 bases, and 11 bases separated the two germline ends. This CDR3 contains 13 residues. The V gene's germline CDR1 is MGHDK and CDR2 SYGVNS. CDR3 in amino acids: CASSSAGPDTQYF. DNA for the CDR3: TGTGCCAGCAGCTCGGCCGGTCCAGATACGCAGTATTTT.

The chain carries TRBV5-1 and TRBJ2-5; D is ambiguous. The V end was cut by 0 bases, the J end by 2 bases, with 8 bases between. The germline gives CDR1 SGHRS, CDR2 YFSETQ. The CDR3 has 14 residues. The CDR3 here is CASSLGFSQETQYF. The CDR3 nucleotides read TGCGCCAGCAGCTTGGGTTTCTCACAAGAGACCCAGTACTTC.

This clone was counted between two and nine times. The rearrangement links TRBV2 to TRBJ1-2; the match to TRBD1 covers 9 bases. The J segment lost 7 bases and the V segment lost 6 bases, leaving 9 bases of the junction unmatched. Germline CDR1 is SNHLY and CDR2 is FYNNEI. This CDR3 comprises 14 residues. This CDR3 is CASRVDRGGGGYTF. For the CDR3, the DNA is TGTGCCAGCAGGGTGGACAGGGGAGGAGGTGGCTACACCTTC.

This clone was found a few times. This sequence joins TRBV2 and TRBJ2-3; D unresolved. The CDR3 spans 15 residues. The V gene's germline CDR1 is SNHLY and CDR2 FYNNEI. V was shortened by 7 bases and J by 0 bases, with 14 bases between the two germline ends. The CDR3 reads CASTLNIPSTDTQYF. DNA of the CDR3: TGTGCCAGCACGTTAAACATCCCTAGCACAGATACGCAGTATTTT.

V is TRBV29-1 and J is TRBJ2-7; the D is unclear. Per germline, CDR1 SQVTM and CDR2 ANQGSEA. This CDR3 contains 11 residues. V was clipped by 4 bases and J by 6 bases, with 10 bases between them. The CDR3 nucleotides read TGCAGCGTTGGCAGGAACTCCGAGCAGTACTTC. It specifies CSVGRNSEQYF.

The genes are TRBV27 and TRBJ1-6, with D uncertain. Germline CDR1 MNHEY, CDR2 SMNVEV (reference sequence). V gave up 3 bases and J gave up 8 bases, with 5 bases separating them. The CDR3 length is 12 residues. CDR3 DNA: TGTGCCAGCAGTTTTATCGATTCACCCCTCCACTTT. This encodes CASSFIDSPLHF.

The chain carries TRBV7-9 and TRBJ2-1; D perhaps matches TRBD2 (6 bases). Trimming left V 5 bases short and J 8 bases short, with 22 bases between. From germline, CDR1 is SEHNR and CDR2 FQNEAQ (reference sequence). The CDR3 has 16 amino acids. DNA of the CDR3: TGTGCCAGCAGCGCTGTTAAGGCTAGCGCCTGGGATGAGCAGTTCTTC. Translating it yields CASSAVKASAWDEQFF.

This chain links TRBV6-2 or TRBV6-3 with TRBJ2-7, with D perhaps matching TRBD1 (6 bases). The length of the CDR3 is 11 residues. V shed 4 bases and J shed 12 bases, with 13 bases lying between them. Germline CDR1 reads MNHEY; CDR2 reads SVGEGT. The CDR3 sequence: CASSSQGPRYF. In DNA form, the CDR3 reads TGTGCCAGCAGTTCACAGGGTCCACGGTACTTC.

CDR3 nucleotides: TGTGCCAGCAGCTCCGAGGGACGGCAAGATTCACCCCTCCACTTT. Translating gives CASSSEGRQDSPLHF. This chain connects TRBV5-8 to TRBJ1-6, with D tentatively TRBD1 (5 bases). Germline V CDR1 and CDR2: SGHTS, YDEGEE. Trimming removed 3 bases at V and 8 bases at J, with 15 bases between. This CDR3 is built from 15 residues.

V usage is TRBV25-1 and J usage is TRBJ1-2; tentative D call: TRBD1 (6 bases). The length of the CDR3 is 16 residues. The germline V and J ends were trimmed by 9 bases and 2 bases, with 22 bases remaining between them. CDR1 is MGHDK, CDR2 SYGVNS, per germline. CDR3 nucleotide sequence: TGTGCCAGACCTAGTTTCCGGCGGGGGCAGAACTATGGCTACACCTTC. Residues: CARPSFRRGQNYGYTF.

The chain combines TRBV10-3 with TRBJ1-1; 7 nucleotides align to TRBD1. The CDR3 is made up of 12 amino acids. CDR1 and CDR2 from the germline V gene are ENHRY and SYGVKD. Germline trimming cut 5 bases from V and 4 bases from J; bases unmatched to any gene: 1. The CDR3 nucleotides are TGTGCCATCAGTACAGGGGCCACTGAAGCTTTCTTT. Protein sequence: CAISTGATEAFF.

The chain uses TRBV30 and TRBJ2-3; D is unresolved. V lost 5 bases and J 5 bases, leaving 8 bases between the germline ends. This CDR3 comprises 11 residues. Germline assignment: CDR1 GTSNPN and CDR2 SVGIG (reference sequence). The CDR3 nucleotides read TGTGCCTGGGGCGAAAAAGATACGCAGTATTTT. Amino acids: CAWGEKDTQYF.

This clone was counted a single time. V usage is TRBV6-5 and J usage is TRBJ1-2; possibly TRBD1 for D (5 bases). The CDR3 spans 13 residues. Trimming cost V 6 bases and J 8 bases, with 16 bases left between them. The germline gives CDR1 MNHEY, CDR2 SVGAGI. In nucleotides, the CDR3 is TGTGCCAGCAGGCACGCAGGGTCCGAAGGCTACACCTTC. Amino acid sequence: CASRHAGSEGYTF.

The CDR3 sequence is CASSSRAPYGYTF. The CDR3 coding sequence is TGTGCCAGCAGCTCCCGGGCCCCCTATGGCTACACCTTC. V is TRBV21-1 and J is TRBJ1-2. TRBV21-1 is deemed a pseudogene. The CDR3 runs to 13 residues.